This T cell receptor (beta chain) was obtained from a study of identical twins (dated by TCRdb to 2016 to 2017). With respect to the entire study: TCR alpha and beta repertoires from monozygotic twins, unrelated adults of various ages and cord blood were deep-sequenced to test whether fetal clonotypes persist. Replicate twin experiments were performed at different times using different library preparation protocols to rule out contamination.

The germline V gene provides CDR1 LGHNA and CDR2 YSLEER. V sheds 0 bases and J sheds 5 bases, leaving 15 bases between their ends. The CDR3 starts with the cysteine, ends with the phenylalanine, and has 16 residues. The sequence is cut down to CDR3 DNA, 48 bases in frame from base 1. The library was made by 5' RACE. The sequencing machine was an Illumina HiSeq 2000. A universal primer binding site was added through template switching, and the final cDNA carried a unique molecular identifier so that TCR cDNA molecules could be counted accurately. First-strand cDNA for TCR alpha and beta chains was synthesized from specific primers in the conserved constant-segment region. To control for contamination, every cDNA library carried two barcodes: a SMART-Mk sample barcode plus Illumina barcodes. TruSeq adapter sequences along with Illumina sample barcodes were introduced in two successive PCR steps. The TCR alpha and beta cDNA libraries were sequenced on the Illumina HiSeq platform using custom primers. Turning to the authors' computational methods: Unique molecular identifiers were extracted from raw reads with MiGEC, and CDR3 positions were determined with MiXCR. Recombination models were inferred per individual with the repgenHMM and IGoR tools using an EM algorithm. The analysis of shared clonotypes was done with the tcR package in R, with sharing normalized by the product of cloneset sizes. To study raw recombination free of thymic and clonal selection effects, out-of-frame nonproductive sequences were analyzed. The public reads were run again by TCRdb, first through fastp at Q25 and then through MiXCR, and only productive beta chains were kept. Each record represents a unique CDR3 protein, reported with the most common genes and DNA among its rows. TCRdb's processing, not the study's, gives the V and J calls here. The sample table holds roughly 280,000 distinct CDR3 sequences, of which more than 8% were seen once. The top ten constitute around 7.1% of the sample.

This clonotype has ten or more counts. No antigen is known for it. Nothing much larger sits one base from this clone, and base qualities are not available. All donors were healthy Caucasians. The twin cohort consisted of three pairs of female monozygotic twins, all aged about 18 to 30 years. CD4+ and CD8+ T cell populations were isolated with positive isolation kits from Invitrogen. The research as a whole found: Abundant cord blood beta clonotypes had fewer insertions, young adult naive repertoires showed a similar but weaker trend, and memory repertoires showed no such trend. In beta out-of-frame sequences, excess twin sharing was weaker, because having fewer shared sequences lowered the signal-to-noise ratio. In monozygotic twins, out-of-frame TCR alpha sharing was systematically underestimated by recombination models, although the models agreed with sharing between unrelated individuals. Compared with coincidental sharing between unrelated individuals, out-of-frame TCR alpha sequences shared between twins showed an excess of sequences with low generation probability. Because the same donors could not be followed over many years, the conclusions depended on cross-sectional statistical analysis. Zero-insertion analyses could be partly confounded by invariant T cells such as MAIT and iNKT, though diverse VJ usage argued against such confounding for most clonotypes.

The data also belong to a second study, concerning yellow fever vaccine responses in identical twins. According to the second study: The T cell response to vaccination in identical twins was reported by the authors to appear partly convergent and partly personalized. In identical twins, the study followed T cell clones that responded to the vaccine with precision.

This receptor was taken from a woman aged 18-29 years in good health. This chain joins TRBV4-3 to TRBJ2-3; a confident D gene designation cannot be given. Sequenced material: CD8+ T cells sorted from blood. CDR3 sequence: CASSQDRLPRLDTQYF. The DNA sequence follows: TGCGCCAGCAGCCAAGATAGGCTCCCGAGGTTAGATACGCAGTATTTT.